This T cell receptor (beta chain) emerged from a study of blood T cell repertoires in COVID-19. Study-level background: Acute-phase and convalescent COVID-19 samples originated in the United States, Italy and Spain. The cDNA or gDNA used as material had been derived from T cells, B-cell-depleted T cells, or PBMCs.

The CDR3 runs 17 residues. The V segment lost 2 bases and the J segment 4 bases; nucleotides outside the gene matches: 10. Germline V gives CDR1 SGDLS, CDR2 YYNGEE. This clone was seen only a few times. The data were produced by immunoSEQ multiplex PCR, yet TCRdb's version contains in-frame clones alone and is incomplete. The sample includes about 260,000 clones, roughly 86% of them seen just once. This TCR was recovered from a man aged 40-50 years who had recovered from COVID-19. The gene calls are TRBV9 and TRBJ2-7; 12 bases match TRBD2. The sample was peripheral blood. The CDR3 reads CASSVGATSGGHYEQYF. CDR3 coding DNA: TGTGCCAGCAGCGTCGGAGCGACTAGCGGGGGACATTACGAGCAGTACTTC. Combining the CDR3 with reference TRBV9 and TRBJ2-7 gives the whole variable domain DSGVTQTPKHLITATGQRVTLRCSPRSGDLSVYWYQQSLDQGLQFLIQYYNGEERAKGNILERFSAQQFPDLHSELNLSSLELGDSALYFCASSVGATSGGHYEQYFGPGTRLTVT.